This TCR beta chain was observed in a study of CD8 T cells in Susac syndrome. Study-wide findings and caveats: The study acknowledged a relatively small number of individuals in its TCR sequencing and HLA analysis.

V was pared by 8 bases and J by 0 bases, with 10 bases of the junction left unmatched. Germline loops: CDR1 MNHNS, CDR2 SASEGT. The CDR3 spans 15 residues. CD8+ and CD4+ blood T cells underwent TCR beta sequencing. The authors reverse transcribed roughly 0.5 to 1 ug RNA with random hexamers. Multiplex immunoSEQ PCR targeted 54 Vbeta and 13 Jbeta TCR beta segments. TCRdb independently ran MiXCR on the immunoSEQ multiplex PCR reads; one entry per CDR3 protein. Of a few hundred thousand distinct CDR3 sequences in the sample, 89% were seen once. On this clonotype: Its specificity is unknown.

The source of this sequence is a human donor with multiple sclerosis. The chain couples TRBV6-1 to TRBJ2-7; 7 bases are shared with TRBD1. The sample consisted of CD8+ T cells from PBMCs. The CDR3 DNA reads as TGTGCCAGCGGTACCGGGACAGCGAGCTCCTACGAGCAGTACTTC. This codes for CASGTGTASSYEQYF.